The 5 T cell receptor beta chains listed next were all sequenced from one sample in a study of neurological immune-mediated disorders. TCRdb used MiXCR to reprocess the 5' RACE reads, holding one entry per CDR3 protein. This table holds fewer than 20,000 distinct CDR3 sequences, over 25% found once. Material: PBMCs. Receptors originate from a man in his fifties or sixties with HTLV-1-associated myelopathy (HAM/TSP).

The chain carries TRBV18 and TRBJ1-1, with 11 positions matching TRBD1. CDR3 length: 15 residues. With V trimmed by 4 bases and J by 3 bases, 4 bases remained unmatched. Germline loops: CDR1 KGHSH, CDR2 LQKENI. CDR3 loop: CASSQDRGHDTEAFF. Here the CDR3 DNA reads TGTGCCAGCTCACAGGACAGGGGGCACGACACTGAAGCTTTCTTT.

This clonotype occurred a few times. The J gene is TRBJ2-1, the V gene TRBV6-6, with 9 positions matching TRBD2. CDR1 and CDR2 from the germline V gene are MNHNY and SVGAGI (reference sequence). The junction had 5 bases not matched to a gene; V was cut back by 0 bases and J by 5 bases. This CDR3 is 16 amino acids long. CDR3 nucleotide sequence: TGTGCCAGCAGTTACTCGACACTAGCGGGTAACAATGAGCAGTTCTTC. This codes for CASSYSTLAGNNEQFF.

The chain joins TRBV5-6 to TRBJ2-2; the D gene is possibly TRBD1 (6 bases). With 1 base removed from V and 6 bases from J, the gap between germline ends came to 7 bases. Germline lookup yields CDR1 SGHDT and CDR2 YYEEEE. The CDR3 consists of 13 residues. The chain's CDR3 is CASSLTGPGELFF. CDR3 nucleotide sequence: TGTGCCAGCAGCTTGACAGGGCCCGGGGAGCTGTTTTTT.

This clonotype has a handful of counts. J is TRBJ1-2 and V is TRBV20-1, with a possible D match to TRBD1 (6 bases). The CDR3 runs 15 residues. Germline CDR1 DFQATT, CDR2 SNEGSKA (reference sequence). Trimming pared 4 bases from V and 6 bases from J, leaving 21 bases between. CDR3 bases: TGCAGTGCTACATACAGGGACACCAGATGGGATGGCTACACCTTC. It translates to CSATYRDTRWDGYTF.

In this sample, this clonotype turned up a few times. CDR3 sequence (DNA): TGTGCCAGCAGCCAAGATCAGGCCTCACCCCTCCACTTT. It is translated as CASSQDQASPLHF. The V gene is TRBV4-2, the J gene TRBJ1-6; D is unresolved. Germline V gene sequence: CDR1 LGHNA, CDR2 YNFKEQ. V was cut by 0 bases and J by 10 bases, with 7 bases left in between. This CDR3 comprises 13 residues.